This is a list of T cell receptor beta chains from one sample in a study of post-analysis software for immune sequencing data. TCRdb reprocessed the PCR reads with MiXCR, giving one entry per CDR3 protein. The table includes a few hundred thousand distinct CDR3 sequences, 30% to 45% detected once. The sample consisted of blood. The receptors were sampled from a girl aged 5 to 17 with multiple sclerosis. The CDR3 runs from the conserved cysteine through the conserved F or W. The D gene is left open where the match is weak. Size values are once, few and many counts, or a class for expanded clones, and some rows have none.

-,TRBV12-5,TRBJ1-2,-,TGTGCTAGTGGTTTCGGGACGTCGGGGGGCTACACCTTC,CASGFGTSGGYTF
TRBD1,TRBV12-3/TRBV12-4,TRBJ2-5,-,TGTGCCAGCAGTTTATGGGCAGGGGGCTCGTTCCGCTTGCAGTACTTC,CASSLWAGGSFRLQYF
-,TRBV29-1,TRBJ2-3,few,TGCAGCGTTGAAGTGGGGGCCTCCACAGATACGCAGTATTTT,CSVEVGASTDTQYF
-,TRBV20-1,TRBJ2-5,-,TGCAGTGCTAGACCCCTAAGGTACCAAGAGACCCAGTACTTC,CSARPLRYQETQYF
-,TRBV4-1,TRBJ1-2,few,TGCGCCAGCAGCCACCCCGGGACTGCCAACTATGGCTACACCTTC,CASSHPGTANYGYTF
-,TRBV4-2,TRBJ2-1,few,TGTGCCAGCAGCCAAGATCGGCTGGCCCTAAGGGACAATGAGCAGTTCTTC,CASSQDRLALRDNEQFF
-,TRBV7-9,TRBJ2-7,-,TGTGCCAGCAGCTTAAGAGGGAACGAGCAGTACTTC,CASSLRGNEQYF
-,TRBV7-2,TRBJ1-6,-,TGTGCCAGCAGCTTCGGTAAGGGTGGTCGGTCACCCCTCCACTTT,CASSFGKGGRSPLHF
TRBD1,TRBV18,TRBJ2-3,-,TGTGCCAGCTCCGAAGGGACAGGGGGCGCGAATACGCAGTATTTT,CASSEGTGGANTQYF
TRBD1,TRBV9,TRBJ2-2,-,TGTGCCAGCAGCCCTCGCCGGGACAGGCTGGGCGGGGAGCTGTTTTTT,CASSPRRDRLGGELFF
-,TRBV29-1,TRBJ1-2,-,TGCAGCGTTGAAGATTCTGACCTTAACTATGGCTACACCTTC,CSVEDSDLNYGYTF
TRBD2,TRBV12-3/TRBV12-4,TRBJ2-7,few,TGTGCCAGCAGTTTTGGGGGGGATTTCTACGAGCAGTACTTC,CASSFGGDFYEQYF
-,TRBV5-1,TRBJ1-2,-,TGCGCCAGCAGCTCCGACCGCGGAGGGGGTTCTGACTATGGCTACACCTTC,CASSSDRGGGSDYGYTF
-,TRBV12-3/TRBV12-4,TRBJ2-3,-,TGTGCCAGCAGTTTAAACAGGTGGCAGGGGAGAGCAGATACGCAGTATTTT,CASSLNRWQGRADTQYF
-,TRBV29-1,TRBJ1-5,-,TGCAGCGTTGGACAGGAAAATCAGCCCCAGCATTTT,CSVGQENQPQHF